Below are 25 T cell receptor beta chains sequenced from a single sample in a study of blood T cell repertoires in COVID-19. The repertoire was sequenced with immunoSEQ multiplex PCR; TCRdb's copy has only in-frame clones and lacks some. Among approximately 450,000 clones listed, about 89% were seen once. Sequences were obtained from peripheral blood. These receptors came from a woman in her thirties with acute or convalescent COVID-19.

This clone was observed once. The chain recombines TRBV6-7 with TRBJ1-1, with a possible D match to TRBD1 (6 bases). TRBV6-7 is filed as an ORF, its function uncertain. This CDR3 has 19 amino acids. The CDR3 bases are TGTGCTCAGCGAACCTTTTCCACAGGGAAAAACAGGGTAAACACTGAAGCTTTCTTT. Protein sequence: CAQRTFSTGKNRVNTEAFF.

The chain links TRBV3-1 (or the pseudogene TRBV3-2) to TRBJ1-1; TRBD1 might be the D (6 bases). Trimming shortened V by 4 bases and J by 5 bases, and 11 bases separated the two germline ends. CDR3 length: 13 amino acids. Germline V gene lookup returns CDR1 LGHDT and CDR2 YNNKEL (reference sequence). DNA for the CDR3: TGTGCCAGCAGCCTTGACAGGAGAACTGAAGCTTTCTTT. Amino acids: CASSLDRRTEAFF.

The chain uses TRBV25-1 and TRBJ2-1; D is undetermined. The germline CDR1 and CDR2 sequences are MGHDK and SYGVNS. V was clipped by 1 base and J by 4 bases, with 5 bases between them. The CDR3 is made up of 13 amino acids. The CDR3, as DNA: TGTGCCAGCAGTGAATCTCGGTACAATGAGCAGTTCTTC. It translates to CASSESRYNEQFF.

The chain combines TRBV24-1 with TRBJ2-2; TRBD1 matches 8 bases. The CDR3 totals 16 residues. V dropped 1 base and J dropped 8; count of bases not matched to a gene: 8. The germline V gene has CDR1 KGHDR and CDR2 SFDVKD. CDR3 coding DNA: TGTGCCACCAGTGATTTTCAGGGGGCCAAGGTGGGGGAGCTGTTTTTT. It translates to CATSDFQGAKVGELFF.

The gene calls are TRBV14 and TRBJ1-1; unclear D gene. The CDR3 has 14 residues. V was clipped by 0 bases and J by 10 bases, with 15 bases between them. In germline, CDR1 is SGHDN, CDR2 FVKESK. The CDR3 DNA sequence: TGTGCCAGCAGCCAAGATTCATTGGCCCGGGGAGCTTTCTTT. Protein: CASSQDSLARGAFF. The complete variable domain, with remaining parts taken from reference TRBV14 and TRBJ1-1, reads EAGVTQFPSHSVIEKGQTVTLRCDPISGHDNLYWYRRVMGKEIKFLLHFVKESKQDESGMPNNRFLAERTGGTYSTLKVQPAELEDSGVYFCASSQDSLARGAFFGQGTRLTVV.

This clone has only a few counts. V and J are TRBV28 and TRBJ2-7; the D gene is possibly TRBD1 (5 bases). V gave up 5 bases and J gave up 0 bases, with 11 bases separating them. Germline V gene sequence: CDR1 MDHEN, CDR2 SYDVKM. The CDR3 runs 14 residues. The CDR3 coding sequence is TGTGCCAGCAGTCTCCAGGGAAGCTCCTACGAGCAGTACTTC. The encoded protein is CASSLQGSSYEQYF.

The chain links TRBV6-8 to TRBJ2-2; a possible D gene is TRBD2 (5 bases). Trimming took 5 bases from V and 0 from J, leaving 13 bases between them. The CDR3 is 16 residues long. Germline V gene lookup returns CDR1 MNHGY and CDR2 SAAAGT. The CDR3 spells CASSRWTVPNTGELFF. The CDR3 DNA reads TGTGCCAGCAGTCGATGGACTGTACCGAACACCGGGGAGCTGTTTTTT.

The chain is built from TRBV28 and TRBJ2-7, with D perhaps TRBD2 (7 bases). The CDR3 covers 17 residues. V lost 3 bases and J lost 5, with 23 bases in between. In germline, CDR1 is MDHEN, CDR2 SYDVKM. The CDR3 region has the DNA TGTGCCAGCAGTTTGGGTGGGGGGGGCGGCTTTGGTGACGAGCAGTACTTC. Translating it yields CASSLGGGGGFGDEQYF.

Only one count was recorded for this clone. The same CDR3 arises from other DNA sequences in this sample as well. The CDR3 loop is CASSPGGYEQYF. The CDR3 bases are TGTGCCAGCAGCCCCGGCGGCTACGAGCAGTACTTC. V is TRBV5-6 and J is TRBJ2-7; D is unclear. V was clipped by 4 bases and J by 3 bases, with 8 bases between them. The CDR3 contains 12 residues. Germline V gives CDR1 SGHDT, CDR2 YYEEEE.

Remarks on this clone: One end of the junction does not line up with germline, which may come from a read error. The chain joins TRBV20-1 to TRBJ1-6; 8 bases fit TRBD1. The CDR3 has 13 residues. Germline V CDR1 and CDR2: DFQATT, SNEGSKA (reference sequence). The CDR3 DNA follows: TGCAGTACTAGTTACAGGGGGTATTCACCCCTCCACTTT. Translation: CSTSYRGYSPLHF.

The chain is built from TRBV5-4 and TRBJ2-1, with TRBD2 as a possible D gene (7 bases). Germline-derived CDR1 and CDR2 are SGHNT and YYREEE (reference sequence). There are 16 residues in the CDR3. V was trimmed by 4 bases and J by 0 bases, leaving 14 bases between them. The chain's CDR3 is CASSPRGGSSYNEQFF. In DNA, the CDR3 is TGTGCCAGCAGCCCCAGGGGCGGGAGCTCCTACAATGAGCAGTTCTTC.

This clone was recorded only once. The V gene is TRBV12-5, the J gene TRBJ2-5, with D maybe TRBD2 (5 bases). Trimming took off 6 bases at V and 4 bases at J, with 15 bases between the two ends. CDR3 length: 14 residues. Per the germline V gene, CDR1 is LGHNT and CDR2 is FRNRAP. The CDR3 DNA sequence: TGTGCTAGTGGCCCGTCCCTCGGGATAGAGACCCAGTACTTC. This translates into CASGPSLGIETQYF.

The chain joins TRBV6-5 to TRBJ2-3; 11 bases map to TRBD2. The length of the CDR3 is 15 residues. CDR1 is MNHEY, CDR2 SVGAGI, per germline. After removal of 6 bases from V and 3 bases from J, the junction contained 5 bases not matched to a gene. The CDR3 DNA follows: TGTGCCAGCAGCCCCCTAGCGGGGGGAACAGATACGCAGTATTTT. Translating gives CASSPLAGGTDTQYF.

The table lists this clone with a count of one. The chain joins TRBV24-1 to TRBJ2-3; 7 positions match TRBD1. V lost 1 base and J lost 4; bases outside the gene matches: 1. CDR3 length: 14 residues. Germline V gene lookup returns CDR1 KGHDR and CDR2 SFDVKD. This CDR3 reads CATSDFRGPDTQYF. The CDR3 DNA reads TGTGCCACCAGTGATTTTAGGGGGCCAGATACGCAGTATTTT.

The V call is TRBV9, the J call TRBJ2-1; 7 bases align to TRBD1. With 3 bases clipped from V and 4 bases from J, the junction kept 7 bases outside the gene matches. Germline lookup yields CDR1 SGDLS and CDR2 YYNGEE. This CDR3 region has 15 residues. The CDR3 nucleotides read TGTGCCAGCAGCGCCGGGACAGCCGAATACAATGAGCAGTTCTTC. It is translated as CASSAGTAEYNEQFF.

This chain links TRBV4-1 with TRBJ1-2; D is ambiguous. Germline loops: CDR1 MGHRA, CDR2 YSYEKL. This CDR3 has 13 residues. With 0 bases removed from V and 7 bases from J, the gap between germline ends came to 9 bases. CDR3 DNA: TGCGCCAGCAGCCAAGAGGTTAGAAGTGGCTACACCTTC. Its protein product is CASSQEVRSGYTF.

The chain recombines TRBV5-1 with TRBJ1-3, with D hard to call. CDR3 length: 14 amino acids. Trimming cost V 0 bases and J 3 bases, with 7 bases left between them. Germline values: CDR1 SGHRS, CDR2 YFSETQ. The CDR3 DNA is TGCGCCAGCAGCTTGGTGTCATTTGGAAACACCATATATTTT. Its translation: CASSLVSFGNTIYF.

This clone occurred a few times. The chain has TRBV18 and TRBJ2-1, with D uncertain. This CDR3 region has 15 residues. V lost 0 bases and J lost 1, with 7 bases in between. Germline V CDR1 and CDR2: KGHSH, LQKENI. As DNA, the CDR3 is TGTGCCAGCTCACCACCTTGGCGGTCCTACAATGAGCAGTTCTTC. Residues: CASSPPWRSYNEQFF. Drawing the rest from reference TRBV18 and TRBJ2-1, the complete variable domain is NAGVMQNPRHLVRRRGQEARLRCSPMKGHSHVYWYRQLPEEGLKFMVYLQKENIIDESGMPKERFSAEFPKEGPSILRIQQVVRGDSAAYFCASSPPWRSYNEQFFGPGTRLTVL.

The V gene is TRBV5-4, the J gene TRBJ1-2, with TRBD1 as a possible D gene (6 bases). The germline CDR1 and CDR2 sequences are SGHNT and YYREEE (reference sequence). The V end was cut by 4 bases, the J end by 4 bases, with 11 bases between. The CDR3 length is 13 residues. Written as DNA, the CDR3 is TGTGCCAGCAGCCTAACAGGGAGCTATGGCTACACCTTC. The encoded protein is CASSLTGSYGYTF.

The rearrangement uses TRBV5-4 and TRBJ1-2; 10 bases align to TRBD1. V lost 3 bases to trimming and J lost 5 bases; unmatched junction nucleotides: 13. CDR3 length: 17 residues. Germline V gene lookup returns CDR1 SGHNT and CDR2 YYREEE (reference sequence). The CDR3 DNA is TGTGCCAGCAGCTCTGCTTCCGGGACAGGGGCTACGTATGGCTACACCTTC. This sequence encodes CASSSASGTGATYGYTF.

The chain employs TRBV11-1 and TRBJ2-5, with D maybe TRBD2 (6 bases). The V and J ends lost 7 bases and 1 base respectively, with 16 bases between them. In germline, CDR1 is SGHAT, CDR2 FQDESV (reference sequence). The CDR3 has 15 residues. The CDR3 sequence: CASTETAGPQETQYF. The DNA of the CDR3 is TGTGCCAGCACCGAAACTGCGGGGCCCCAAGAGACCCAGTACTTC.

The genes are TRBV30 and TRBJ1-5, with no clear D. Trimming left V 2 bases short and J 7 bases short, with 9 bases between. CDR3 length: 12 residues. The germline V gene has CDR1 GTSNPN and CDR2 SVGIG (reference sequence). The CDR3 spells CAWSTKKQPQHF. CDR3 sequence (DNA): TGTGCCTGGAGTACAAAGAAACAGCCCCAGCATTTT.

A single count supports this clone. The rearrangement uses TRBV7-9 and TRBJ2-7; no reliable D call. Trimming shortened V by 7 bases and J by 4 bases, and 14 bases separated the two germline ends. The CDR3 is 13 amino acids. CDR1 is SEHNR, CDR2 FQNEAQ, per germline (reference sequence). The CDR3 is CASIPRTGYEQYF. DNA of the CDR3: TGTGCCAGCATCCCGAGAACTGGTTACGAGCAGTACTTC.

This clone appeared once. The junction shows a germline mismatch at one end, possibly a read error. V is TRBV15 and J is TRBJ1-1; D is uncertain. Per the germline V gene, CDR1 is LNHNV and CDR2 is YYDKDF (reference sequence). The CDR3 has 13 residues. CDR3 protein: CATRRARNTEAFF. The CDR3 region has the DNA TGTGCCACCAGAAGAGCTAGGAACACTGAAGCTTTCTTT. The full variable domain, rest sourced from reference TRBV15 and TRBJ1-1, is DAMVIQNPRYQVTQFGKPVTLSCSQTLNHNVMYWYQQKSSQAPKLLFHYYDKDFNNEADTPDNFQSRRPNTSFCFLDIRSPGLGDTAMYLCATRRARNTEAFFGQGTRLTVV.

This clone came up a few times. The chain has TRBV18 and TRBJ2-1; TRBD1 aligns across 9 bases. V lost 6 bases, J lost 3 bases, and 9 bases stayed unmatched. Per the germline V gene, CDR1 is KGHSH and CDR2 is LQKENI. This CDR3 comprises 16 residues. The CDR3 is CASSNPGTGNYNEQFF. CDR3 nucleotide sequence: TGTGCCAGCTCGAACCCCGGGACAGGGAACTACAATGAGCAGTTCTTC.